A single sample is the source of the 6 T cell receptor beta chains below, sequenced in a study of shared clonotypes between healthy human individuals. Libraries were prepared by immunoSEQ multiplex PCR; TCRdb keeps only in-frame clonotypes and omits some of them. The table lists 1,400,000 or so clones, 97% to 99% of them singletons. The sample taken for sequencing was naive CD4+ T cells sorted from blood. Subset here: CD45RA+ positively selected. The receptors here all came from a man aged 30 to 39 in good health.

The chain employs TRBV7-8 and TRBJ2-7; no definite D call. Germline values: CDR1 SGHVS, CDR2 FQNEAQ. Trimming took off 0 bases at V and 2 bases at J, with 8 bases between the two ends. This CDR3 region has 14 residues. The CDR3 spells CASSLAGFPYEQYF. DNA of the CDR3: TGTGCCAGCAGCTTAGCAGGGTTCCCCTACGAGCAGTACTTC.

V usage is TRBV4-3 and J usage is TRBJ1-4, with TRBD1 matching over 7 bases. Germline CDR1 is LGHNA and CDR2 is YSLEER. This CDR3 is built from 16 residues. V lost 0 bases to trimming and J lost 7 bases; unmatched junction nucleotides: 8. The DNA for the CDR3 is TGCGCCAGCAGCCAAGACTACAGGGGAATAGTTGAAAAACTGTTTTTT. Translated: CASSQDYRGIVEKLFF.

This chain uses TRBV6-5 with TRBJ2-5; D not certain. Deletions cut 0 bases from V and 4 bases from J, with 9 bases between. This CDR3 has 14 amino acids. CDR1 and CDR2 (germline): MNHEY, SVGAGI. The CDR3 here is CASSYSMSGETQYF. The CDR3 DNA reads as TGTGCCAGCAGTTACTCGATGTCCGGAGAGACCCAGTACTTC.

This clone came up once. The CDR3 spells CASSDTGETEAFF. The CDR3 DNA reads as TGTGCCAGCTCAGACACAGGGGAAACTGAAGCTTTCTTT. The chain links TRBV18 to TRBJ1-1, with 7 bases fitting TRBD1. This CDR3 is built from 13 residues. CDR1 KGHSH and CDR2 LQKENI come from the germline V gene. V lost 5 bases to trimming and J lost 5 bases; unmatched junction nucleotides: 5.

The chain employs TRBV2 and TRBJ2-3, with TRBD2 matching 10 bases. Looked up from germline, CDR1 is SNHLY and CDR2 is FYNNEI. The trim removed 5 bases at V and 5 bases at J, leaving 10 bases unmatched. CDR3 length: 16 residues. CDR3 region: CASSRRAGGPGDTQYF. The CDR3 DNA is TGTGCCAGCAGTCGAAGAGCGGGAGGGCCGGGAGATACGCAGTATTTT.

J is TRBJ1-2 and V is TRBV2, with D unclear. The germline V and J ends were trimmed by 6 bases and 6 bases, with 17 bases remaining between them. The CDR3 spans 14 residues. From germline, CDR1 is SNHLY and CDR2 FYNNEI. The CDR3 DNA is TGTGCCAGCAGGGAAAGCAGTGCCCTCCATGGCTACACCTTC. Its protein is CASRESSALHGYTF.